Included here is one T cell receptor beta chain sequence, with context. As yet, its antigen is unknown. The data were taken from a study of cytomegalovirus exposure and HLA in healthy donors. Study details: A later analysis reported the 120 or so validation repertoires used the same platform as the approximately 660 first-cohort repertoires.

Sequencing used immunoSEQ multiplex PCR; TCRdb keeps in-frame clones, though not all of them. The profile shows 260,000 or so clones, 85% to 90% of them singletons. Overall study findings and caveats: The tendency of first-cohort TCR clusters to co-occur in the 120 or so validation repertoires emerged from a later analysis. Diagnosis of cytomegalovirus status made by the classifier reportedly showed high specificity and sensitivity. There were under 200 TCR beta chains listed as cytomegalovirus-associated.

The TCR originated in a young woman in good health and CMV-seronegative. The sample was PBMCs.

The chain's CDR3 is CASSLSGRTGELFF. The DNA of the CDR3 is TGTGCCAGCAGTTTATCTGGCCGCACCGGGGAGCTGTTTTTT. The genes are TRBV27 and TRBJ2-2; D unclear. Looked up from germline, CDR1 is MNHEY and CDR2 is SMNVEV (reference sequence). V dropped 0 bases and J dropped 4 bases, with 6 bases sitting between them. There are 14 residues in the CDR3.